This T cell receptor (beta chain) is drawn from a study of blood T cells in healthy people across ages. This clonotype was counted a few times. This could be a read error, since a much larger clone is one nucleotide away. CDR1 MNHEY and CDR2 SVGAGI come from the germline V gene. Trimming took off 6 bases at V and 0 bases at J, with 6 bases between the two ends. The CDR3 has 12 amino acids. PCR was performed a second time for roughly 7 to 11 cycles using a sample-barcoded 5' primer and a J-beta primer mix. TCRdb reanalysed the 5' RACE reads using MiXCR and keeps one entry per CDR3 protein. In the table there are some 940,000 distinct CDR3 sequences, roughly 28% of which are singletons. These data were also reused for a study on T cells of mothers and their children. Turning to that study: The yield was over 8 million TCR beta CDR3 reads from each mother and roughly 3 million from each child.

Sample: blood. The chain employs TRBV6-5 and TRBJ2-7, with a possible D match to TRBD2 (6 bases). The source of this sequence is a woman aged 40 to 55 in good health. The CDR3 spells CASRDYSYEQYF. In nucleotides, the CDR3 is TGTGCCAGCAGGGACTACTCCTACGAGCAGTACTTC.